This TCR beta chain is drawn from a study of cytomegalovirus exposure and HLA in healthy donors (dated 2017 in TCRdb). General notes on the study: According to a later analysis, the 120 or so validation repertoires were produced on the same platform as the 666 repertoires of the first cohort. The study aimed to test whether signatures of past pathogen exposure could be identified by cataloging public T cell receptors. Along with the roughly 670-subject first cohort, a separate validation cohort of over a hundred different subjects was used. High-throughput TCR immunosequencing, statistical association of individual TCRs with disease status, and machine learning were combined to predict cytomegalovirus infection status.

This clone was recorded at least ten times. Its antigen is not yet known. Within one base of it there is no much larger clone, and no base qualities were kept. Trimming accounts for 5 bases at V and 5 bases at J, while the number of junction bases matched to no gene is 5. From a lookup of the germline V gene (reference sequence), CDR1 and CDR2 are SSHAT and FNYEAQ. The CDR3 starts with the cysteine, ends with the phenylalanine, and has 15 residues. Kept here is only the CDR3 DNA, which spans 45 bases and is read in frame from base 1. Preparation of the library involved the immunoSEQ multiplex PCR assay. For the original study's pipeline: A statistical classification framework was built for diagnosing cytomegalovirus status from the catalog of TCR beta chain sequences. Not all clones reach the TCRdb copy of this immuneACCESS table, which keeps in-frame sequences only. Checked studies attribute under half of the gap to unresolved V genes and leave the rest unexplained. V and J calls and clone size come straight from that table; D and trimming were deduced from the DNA. Here the sample has some 260,000 clones; about 90% occur a single time. The ten largest clones add up to around 11% of the sample.

Donors formed part of the validation cohort, which comprised 120 or so subjects and was distinct from the first cohort of fewer than 750 subjects. Results the study describes overall, beyond this receptor: Most TCR sequences were observed very rarely across donors, whereas some public TCRs were present in many individuals. In both the original and validation cohorts, the classifier was reported to diagnose cytomegalovirus status with high specificity and sensitivity. The authors suggested that the approach could potentially be generalized to other disease states and immunological phenotypes. In vitro tests confirmed that a few of the cytomegalovirus-associated TCR beta chains recognize cytomegalovirus antigens. The study gave a list of under 200 TCR beta chains associated with cytomegalovirus. A later analysis lacked HLA typing for the validation cohort, so it scored co-occurrence in that cohort across all 120 or so repertoires. In a later analysis, TCRs clustered in the first cohort were found to also tend to co-occur in the 130 or so validation repertoires, with about 93% of cluster scores above 0.

The sequence came from a man between 18 and 29 years old in good health and CMV-seropositive. The sample consisted of PBMCs. In this chain, TRBV7-7 is recombined with TRBJ2-2; 10 bases in the middle match TRBD2. The CDR3: CASSSGRVWTGELFF. The base sequence is TGTGCCAGCAGCAGCGGGAGGGTATGGACCGGGGAGCTGTTTTTT.